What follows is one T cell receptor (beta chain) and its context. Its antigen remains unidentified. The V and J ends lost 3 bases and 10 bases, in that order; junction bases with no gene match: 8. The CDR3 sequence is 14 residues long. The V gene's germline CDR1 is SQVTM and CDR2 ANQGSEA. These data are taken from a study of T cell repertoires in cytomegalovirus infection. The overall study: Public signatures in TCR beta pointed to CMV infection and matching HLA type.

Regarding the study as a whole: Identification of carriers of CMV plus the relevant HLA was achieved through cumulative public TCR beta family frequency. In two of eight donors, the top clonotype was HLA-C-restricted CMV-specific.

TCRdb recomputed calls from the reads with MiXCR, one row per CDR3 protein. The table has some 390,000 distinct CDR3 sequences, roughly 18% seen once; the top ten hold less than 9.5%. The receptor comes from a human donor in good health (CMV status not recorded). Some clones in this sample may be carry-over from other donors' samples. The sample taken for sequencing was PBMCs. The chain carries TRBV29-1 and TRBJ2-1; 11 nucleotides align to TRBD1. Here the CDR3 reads CSVEGQGGDGEQFF. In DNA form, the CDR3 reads TGCAGCGTTGAGGGACAGGGGGGGGATGGGGAGCAGTTCTTC.